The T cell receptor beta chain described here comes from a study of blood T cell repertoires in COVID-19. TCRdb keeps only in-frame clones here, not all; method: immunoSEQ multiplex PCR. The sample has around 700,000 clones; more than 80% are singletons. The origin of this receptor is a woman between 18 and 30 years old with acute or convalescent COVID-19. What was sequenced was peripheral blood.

The CDR3 region is CASSPRGETYEQYF. The CDR3 DNA reads TGTGCCAGCTCACCACGCGGTGAGACCTACGAGCAGTACTTC. The chain employs TRBV18 and TRBJ2-7; D is uncertain. The germline CDR1 and CDR2 sequences are KGHSH and LQKENI. CDR3 length: 14 amino acids. Trimming stripped 1 base from V and 2 bases from J, with 9 bases between.